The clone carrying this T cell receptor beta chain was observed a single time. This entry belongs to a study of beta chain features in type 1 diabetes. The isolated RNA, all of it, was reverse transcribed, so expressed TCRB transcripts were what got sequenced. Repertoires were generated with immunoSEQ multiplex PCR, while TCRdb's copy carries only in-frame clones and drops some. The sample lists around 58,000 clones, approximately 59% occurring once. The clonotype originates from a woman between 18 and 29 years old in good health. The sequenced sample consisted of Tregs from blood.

CDR3 loop: CASSLGTAGANVLTF. The CDR3 bases are TGCGCCAGCAGCTTGGGAACAGCTGGGGCCAACGTCCTGACTTTC. V usage is TRBV5-1 and J usage is TRBJ2-6, with D uncertain. The CDR3 loop spans 15 amino acids. Deletions cut 0 bases from V and 2 bases from J, with 6 bases between. The germline CDR1 and CDR2 sequences are SGHRS and YFSETQ.